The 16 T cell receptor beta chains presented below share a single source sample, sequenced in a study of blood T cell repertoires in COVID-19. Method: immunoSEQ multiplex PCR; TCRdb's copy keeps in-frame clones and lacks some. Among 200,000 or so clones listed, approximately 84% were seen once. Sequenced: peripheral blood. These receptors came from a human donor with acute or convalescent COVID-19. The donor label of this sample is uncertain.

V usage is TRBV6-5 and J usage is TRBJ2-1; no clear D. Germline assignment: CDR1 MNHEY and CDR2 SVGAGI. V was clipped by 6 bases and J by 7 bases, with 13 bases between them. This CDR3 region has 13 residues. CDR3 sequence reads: CASRESVRNEQFF. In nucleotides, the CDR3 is TGTGCCAGCAGGGAGTCCGTAAGGAATGAGCAGTTCTTC.

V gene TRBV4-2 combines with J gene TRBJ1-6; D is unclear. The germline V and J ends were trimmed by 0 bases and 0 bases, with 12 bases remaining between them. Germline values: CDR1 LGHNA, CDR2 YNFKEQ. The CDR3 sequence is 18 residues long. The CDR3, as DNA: TGTGCCAGCAGCCAAGAAATAAGCCCGAGCTCCTATAATTCACCCCTCCACTTT. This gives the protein CASSQEISPSSYNSPLHF.

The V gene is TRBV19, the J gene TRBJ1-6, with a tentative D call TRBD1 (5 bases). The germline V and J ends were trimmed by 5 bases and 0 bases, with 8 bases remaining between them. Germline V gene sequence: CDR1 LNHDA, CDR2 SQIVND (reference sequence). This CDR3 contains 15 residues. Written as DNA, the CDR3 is TGTGCCAGTAGTGCCGGGGGCTCCTATAATTCACCCCTCCACTTT. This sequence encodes CASSAGGSYNSPLHF. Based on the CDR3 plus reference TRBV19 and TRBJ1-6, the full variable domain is DGGITQSPKYLFRKEGQNVTLSCEQNLNHDAMYWYRQDPGQGLRLIYYSQIVNDFQKGDIAEGYSVSREKKESFPLTVTSAQKNPTAFYLCASSAGGSYNSPLHFGNGTRLTVT.

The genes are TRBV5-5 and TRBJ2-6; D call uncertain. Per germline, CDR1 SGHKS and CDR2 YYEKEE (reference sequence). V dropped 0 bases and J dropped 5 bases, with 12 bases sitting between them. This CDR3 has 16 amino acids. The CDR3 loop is CASSLDGSVWANVLTF. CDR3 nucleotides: TGTGCCAGCAGCTTGGACGGGTCTGTCTGGGCCAACGTCCTGACTTTC.

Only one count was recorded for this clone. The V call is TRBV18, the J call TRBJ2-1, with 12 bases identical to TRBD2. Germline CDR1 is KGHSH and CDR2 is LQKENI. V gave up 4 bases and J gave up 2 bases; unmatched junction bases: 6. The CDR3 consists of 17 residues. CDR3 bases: TGTGCCAGCTCACGCGGACTAGCGGGATTGGCCTACAATGAGCAGTTCTTC. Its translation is CASSRGLAGLAYNEQFF.

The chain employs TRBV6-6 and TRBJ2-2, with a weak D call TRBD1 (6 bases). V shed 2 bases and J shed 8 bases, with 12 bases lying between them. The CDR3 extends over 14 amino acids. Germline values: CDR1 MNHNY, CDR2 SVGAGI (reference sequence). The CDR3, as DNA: TGTGCCAGCAGTTACGTTGGGGGCTCGGGGGAGCTGTTTTTT. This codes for CASSYVGGSGELFF.

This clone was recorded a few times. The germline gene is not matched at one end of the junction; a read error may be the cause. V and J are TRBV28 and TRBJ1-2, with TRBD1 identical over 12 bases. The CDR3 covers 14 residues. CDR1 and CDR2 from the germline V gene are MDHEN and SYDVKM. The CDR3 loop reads CASLDPGQGARGDF. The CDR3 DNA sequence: TGTGCCAGCTTAGACCCGGGACAGGGGGCTCGGGGGGACTTC.

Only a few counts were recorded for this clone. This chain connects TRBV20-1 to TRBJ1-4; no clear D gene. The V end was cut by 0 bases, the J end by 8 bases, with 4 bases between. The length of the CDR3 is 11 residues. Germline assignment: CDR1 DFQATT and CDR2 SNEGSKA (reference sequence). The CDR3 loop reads CSARDQEKLFF. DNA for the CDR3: TGCAGTGCTAGAGATCAAGAAAAACTGTTTTTT.

CDR3 nucleotide sequence: TGTGTTTGGGCAGGGGGTTCCACAGATACGCAGTATTTT. It is translated as CVWAGGSTDTQYF. The chain carries TRBV2 and TRBJ2-3; 7 nucleotides match TRBD1. Per the germline V gene, CDR1 is SNHLY and CDR2 is FYNNEI. The CDR3 is 13 amino acids.

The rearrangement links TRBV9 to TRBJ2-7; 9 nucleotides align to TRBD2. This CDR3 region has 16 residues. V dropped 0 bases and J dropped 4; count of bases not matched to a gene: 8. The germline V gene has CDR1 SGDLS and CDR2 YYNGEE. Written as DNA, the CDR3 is TGTGCCAGCAGCGTAGGCGGGCTAGCGGGAAAGTACGAGCAGTACTTC. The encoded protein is CASSVGGLAGKYEQYF.

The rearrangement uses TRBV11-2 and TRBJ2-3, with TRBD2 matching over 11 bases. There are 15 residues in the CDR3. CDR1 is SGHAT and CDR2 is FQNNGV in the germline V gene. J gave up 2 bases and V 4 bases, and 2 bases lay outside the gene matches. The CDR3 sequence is CASSWGLAATDTQYF. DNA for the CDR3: TGTGCCAGCAGCTGGGGACTAGCGGCCACAGATACGCAGTATTTT.

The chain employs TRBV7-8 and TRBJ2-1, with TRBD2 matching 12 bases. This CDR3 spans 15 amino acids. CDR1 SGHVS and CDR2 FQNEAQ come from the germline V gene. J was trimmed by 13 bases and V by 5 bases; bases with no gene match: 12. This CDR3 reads CASSAATSGSRAQFF. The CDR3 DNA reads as TGTGCCAGCAGCGCCGCGACTAGCGGGAGTAGGGCCCAGTTCTTC.

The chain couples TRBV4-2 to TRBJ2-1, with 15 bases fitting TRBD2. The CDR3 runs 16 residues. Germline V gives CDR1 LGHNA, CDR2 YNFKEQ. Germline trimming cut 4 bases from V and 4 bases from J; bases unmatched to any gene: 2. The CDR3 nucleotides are TGTGCCAGCAGCCCGGGACTAGCGGGAGGATACAATGAGCAGTTCTTC. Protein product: CASSPGLAGGYNEQFF.

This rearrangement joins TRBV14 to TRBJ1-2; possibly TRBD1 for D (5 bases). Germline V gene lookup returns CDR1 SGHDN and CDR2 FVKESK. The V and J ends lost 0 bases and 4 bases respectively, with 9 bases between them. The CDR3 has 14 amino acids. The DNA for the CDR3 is TGTGCCAGCAGCCAAGATCAGGGACTCTATGGCTACACCTTC. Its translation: CASSQDQGLYGYTF.

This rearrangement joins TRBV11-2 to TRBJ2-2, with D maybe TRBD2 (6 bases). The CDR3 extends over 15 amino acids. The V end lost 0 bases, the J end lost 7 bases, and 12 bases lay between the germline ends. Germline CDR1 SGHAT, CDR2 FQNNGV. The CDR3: CASSLDGRNGGELFF. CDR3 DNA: TGTGCCAGCAGCTTAGACGGGAGAAACGGCGGGGAGCTGTTTTTT.

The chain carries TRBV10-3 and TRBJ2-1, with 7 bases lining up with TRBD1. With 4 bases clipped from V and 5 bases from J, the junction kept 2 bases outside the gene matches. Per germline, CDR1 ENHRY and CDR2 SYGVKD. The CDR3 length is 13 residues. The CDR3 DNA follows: TGTGCCATCAGTGGGGGACAGAACAATGAGCAGTTCTTC. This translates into CAISGGQNNEQFF.